The source of this TCR beta chain is a study of circulating and synovial CD4+ cells in juvenile arthritis. Germline values: CDR1 SNHLY, CDR2 FYNNEI. The CDR3 consists of 15 residues. TCRdb's copy holds only in-frame clones and misses some; the assay was immunoSEQ multiplex PCR. Of about 36,000 clones in the sample, about 94% were seen once. Sequences were obtained from CD4+ T cells from blood. V gene TRBV2 combines with J gene TRBJ2-5; 9 bases line up with TRBD2. The closer fit of TRBJ2-7 to the DNA end suggests the J call may be wrong. This TCR was recovered from a human donor with juvenile idiopathic arthritis. The CDR3 region is CASGGGGGASYEQYF. DNA of the CDR3: TGTGCCAGCGGCGGGGGCGGGGGGGCCTCCTACGAGCAGTACTTC.